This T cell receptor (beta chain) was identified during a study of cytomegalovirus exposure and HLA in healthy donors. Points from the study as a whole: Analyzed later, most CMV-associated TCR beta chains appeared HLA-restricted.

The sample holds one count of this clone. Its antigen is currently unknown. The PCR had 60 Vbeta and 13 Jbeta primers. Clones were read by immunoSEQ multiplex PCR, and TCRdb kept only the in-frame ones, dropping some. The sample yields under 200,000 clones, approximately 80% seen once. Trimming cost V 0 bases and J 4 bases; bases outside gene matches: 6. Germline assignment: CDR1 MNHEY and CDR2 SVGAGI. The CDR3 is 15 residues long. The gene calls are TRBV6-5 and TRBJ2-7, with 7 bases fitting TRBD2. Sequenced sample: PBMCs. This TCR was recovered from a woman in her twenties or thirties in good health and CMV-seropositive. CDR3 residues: CASSYSGGVGYEQYF. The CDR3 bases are TGTGCCAGCAGTTACTCGGGAGGGGTCGGATACGAGCAGTACTTC.